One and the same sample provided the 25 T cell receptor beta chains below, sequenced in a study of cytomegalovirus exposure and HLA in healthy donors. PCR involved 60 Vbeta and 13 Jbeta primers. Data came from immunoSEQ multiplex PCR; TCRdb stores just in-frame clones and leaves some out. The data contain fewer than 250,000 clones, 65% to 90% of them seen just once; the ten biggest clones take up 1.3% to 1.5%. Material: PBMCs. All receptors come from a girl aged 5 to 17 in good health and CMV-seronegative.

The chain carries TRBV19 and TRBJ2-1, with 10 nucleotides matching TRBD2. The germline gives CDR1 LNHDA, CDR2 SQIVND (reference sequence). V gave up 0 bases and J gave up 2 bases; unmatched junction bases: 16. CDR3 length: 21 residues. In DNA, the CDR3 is TGTGCCAGTAGTATAGATAAGGGACTAAGCGGGAGGGTCCCAGCCTACAATGAGCAGTTCTTC. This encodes CASSIDKGLSGRVPAYNEQFF.

CDR3: CAWRTSGHLAFF. The CDR3, as DNA: TGTGCCTGGAGAACCTCGGGACACTTGGCTTTCTTT. The chain combines TRBV30 with TRBJ1-1, with D perhaps TRBD1 (6 bases). Germline-derived CDR1 and CDR2 are GTSNPN and SVGIG (reference sequence). Trimming removed 3 bases at V and 11 bases at J, with 16 bases between. The CDR3 consists of 12 residues. The whole variable domain, remainder taken from reference TRBV30 and TRBJ1-1, is SQTIHQWPATLVQPVGSPLSLECTVEGTSNPNLYWYRQAAGRGLQLLFYSVGIGQISSEVPQNLSASRPQDRQFILSSKKLLLSDSGFYLCAWRTSGHLAFFGQGTRLTVV.

CDR3: CASSSDYQEQFF. The CDR3 DNA reads as TGTGCCAGCAGCTCGGACTATCAAGAGCAGTTCTTC. The chain employs TRBV5-4 and TRBJ2-1; D may be TRBD2 (6 bases). This CDR3 has 12 residues. Trimming took 3 bases from V and 10 from J, leaving 11 bases between them. Germline CDR1 reads SGHNT; CDR2 reads YYREEE (reference sequence).

CDR3 DNA: TGTGCCAGTAGTATAGTCGCCAGGGCAGGCTATGGCTACACCTTC. This translates into CASSIVARAGYGYTF. The chain employs TRBV19 and TRBJ1-2; the D gene is possibly TRBD1 (5 bases). Germline loops: CDR1 LNHDA, CDR2 SQIVND (reference sequence). V lost 1 base to trimming and J lost 4 bases, with 13 bases between them. The CDR3 has 15 residues. The whole variable domain, filled in from reference TRBV19 and TRBJ1-2, reads DGGITQSPKYLFRKEGQNVTLSCEQNLNHDAMYWYRQDPGQGLRLIYYSQIVNDFQKGDIAEGYSVSREKKESFPLTVTSAQKNPTAFYLCASSIVARAGYGYTFGSGTRLTVV.

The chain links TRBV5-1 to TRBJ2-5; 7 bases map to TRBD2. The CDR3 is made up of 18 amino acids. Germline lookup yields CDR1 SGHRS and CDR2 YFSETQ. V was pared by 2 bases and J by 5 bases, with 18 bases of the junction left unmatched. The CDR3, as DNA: TGCGCCAGCAGCTTCGGGTCCTCCACGGGACTAACTACGGAGACCCAGTACTTC. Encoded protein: CASSFGSSTGLTTETQYF.

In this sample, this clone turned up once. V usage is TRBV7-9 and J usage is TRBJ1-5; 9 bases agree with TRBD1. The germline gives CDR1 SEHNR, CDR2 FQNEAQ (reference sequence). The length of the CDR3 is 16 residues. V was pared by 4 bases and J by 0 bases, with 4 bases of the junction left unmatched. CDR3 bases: TGTGCCAGCAGCTCCGGGACAGGGATTAGCAATCAGCCCCAGCATTTT. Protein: CASSSGTGISNQPQHF.

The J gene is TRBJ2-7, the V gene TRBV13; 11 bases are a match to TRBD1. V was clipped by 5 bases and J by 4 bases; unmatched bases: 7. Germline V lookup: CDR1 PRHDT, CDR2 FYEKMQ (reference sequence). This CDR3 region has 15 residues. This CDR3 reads CASSAGQGARYEQYF. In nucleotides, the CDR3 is TGTGCCAGCAGCGCCGGACAGGGGGCGAGGTACGAGCAGTACTTC.

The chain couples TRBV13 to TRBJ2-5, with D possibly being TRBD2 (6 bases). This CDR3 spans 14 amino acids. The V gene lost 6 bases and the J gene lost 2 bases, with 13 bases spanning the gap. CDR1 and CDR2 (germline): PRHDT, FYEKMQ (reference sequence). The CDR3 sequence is CASSPKGLQETQYF. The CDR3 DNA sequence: TGTGCCAGCAGTCCGAAGGGACTTCAAGAGACCCAGTACTTC.

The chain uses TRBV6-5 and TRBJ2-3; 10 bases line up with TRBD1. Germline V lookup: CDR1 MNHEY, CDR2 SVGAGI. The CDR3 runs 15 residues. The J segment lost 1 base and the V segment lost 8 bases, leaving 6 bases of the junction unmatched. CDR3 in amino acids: CASGEGTGGTDTQYF. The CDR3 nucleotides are TGTGCCAGCGGGGAGGGGACAGGGGGCACAGATACGCAGTATTTT.

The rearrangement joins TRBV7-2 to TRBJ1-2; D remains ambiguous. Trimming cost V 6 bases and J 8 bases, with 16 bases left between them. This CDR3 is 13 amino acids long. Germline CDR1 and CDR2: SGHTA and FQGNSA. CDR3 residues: CASSPDGNGGYTF. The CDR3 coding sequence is TGTGCCAGCAGTCCGGACGGGAATGGAGGCTACACCTTC.

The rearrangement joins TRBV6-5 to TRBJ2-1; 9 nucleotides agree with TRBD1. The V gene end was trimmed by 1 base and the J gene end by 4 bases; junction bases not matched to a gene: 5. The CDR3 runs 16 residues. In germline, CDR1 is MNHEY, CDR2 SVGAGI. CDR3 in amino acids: CASSYLPGTGYNEQFF. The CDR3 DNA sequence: TGTGCCAGCAGTTACTTACCCGGGACAGGGTACAATGAGCAGTTCTTC.

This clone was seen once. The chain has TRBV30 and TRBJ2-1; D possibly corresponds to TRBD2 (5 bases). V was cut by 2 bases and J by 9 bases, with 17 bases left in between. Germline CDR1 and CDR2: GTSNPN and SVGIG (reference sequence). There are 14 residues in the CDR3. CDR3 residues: CAWSRKGQRGEQFF. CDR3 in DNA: TGTGCCTGGAGTCGAAAAGGGCAACGGGGTGAGCAGTTCTTC.

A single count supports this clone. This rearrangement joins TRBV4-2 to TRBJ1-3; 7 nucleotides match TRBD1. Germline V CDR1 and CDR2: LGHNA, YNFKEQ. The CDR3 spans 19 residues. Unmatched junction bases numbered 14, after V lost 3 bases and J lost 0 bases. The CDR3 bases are TGTGCCAGCAGCCATCTACCGGGACAGTTCCGCGACTCTGGAAACACCATATATTTT. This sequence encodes CASSHLPGQFRDSGNTIYF.

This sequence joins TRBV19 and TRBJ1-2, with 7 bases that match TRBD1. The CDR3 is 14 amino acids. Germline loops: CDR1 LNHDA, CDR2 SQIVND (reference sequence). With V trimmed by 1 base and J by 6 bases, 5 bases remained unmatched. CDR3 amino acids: CASSIAGGGHGYTF. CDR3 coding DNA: TGTGCCAGTAGTATAGCAGGAGGGGGCCATGGCTACACCTTC.

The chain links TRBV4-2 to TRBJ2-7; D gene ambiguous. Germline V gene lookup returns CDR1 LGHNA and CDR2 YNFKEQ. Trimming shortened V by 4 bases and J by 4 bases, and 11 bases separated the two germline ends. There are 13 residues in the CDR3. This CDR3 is CASSPLPEYEQYF. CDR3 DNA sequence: TGTGCCAGCAGCCCACTACCTGAATACGAGCAGTACTTC.

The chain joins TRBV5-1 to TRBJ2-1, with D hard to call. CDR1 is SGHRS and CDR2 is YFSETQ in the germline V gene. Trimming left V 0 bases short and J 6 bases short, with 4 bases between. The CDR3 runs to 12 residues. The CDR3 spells CASSLDGNEQFF. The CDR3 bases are TGCGCCAGCAGCTTGGACGGCAATGAGCAGTTCTTC.

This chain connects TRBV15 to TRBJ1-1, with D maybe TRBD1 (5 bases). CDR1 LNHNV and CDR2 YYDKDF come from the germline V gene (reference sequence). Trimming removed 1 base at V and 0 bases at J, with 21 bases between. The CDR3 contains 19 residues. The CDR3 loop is CATSRGNRMRRGMNTEAFF. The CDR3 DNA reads TGTGCCACCAGCAGAGGAAACAGGATGCGGAGGGGTATGAACACTGAAGCTTTCTTT.

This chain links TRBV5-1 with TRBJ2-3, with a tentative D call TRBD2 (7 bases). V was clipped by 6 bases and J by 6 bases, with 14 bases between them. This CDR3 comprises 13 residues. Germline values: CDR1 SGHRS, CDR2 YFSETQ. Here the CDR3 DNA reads TGCGCCAGCATGCGGGGGCCAGTCGATACGCAGTATTTT. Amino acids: CASMRGPVDTQYF. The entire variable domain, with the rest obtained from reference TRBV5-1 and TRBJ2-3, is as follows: KAGVTQTPRYLIKTRGQQVTLSCSPISGHRSVSWYQQTPGQGLQFLFEYFSETQRNKGNFPGRFSGRQFSNSRSEMNVSTLELGDSALYLCASMRGPVDTQYFGPGTRLTVL.

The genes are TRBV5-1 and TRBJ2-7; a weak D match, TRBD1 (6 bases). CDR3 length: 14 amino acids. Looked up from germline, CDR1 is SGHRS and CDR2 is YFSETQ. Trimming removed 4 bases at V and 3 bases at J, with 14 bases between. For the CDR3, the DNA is TGCGCCAGCAGCCACAGGGAATGGGTCTACGAGCAGTACTTC. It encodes CASSHREWVYEQYF.

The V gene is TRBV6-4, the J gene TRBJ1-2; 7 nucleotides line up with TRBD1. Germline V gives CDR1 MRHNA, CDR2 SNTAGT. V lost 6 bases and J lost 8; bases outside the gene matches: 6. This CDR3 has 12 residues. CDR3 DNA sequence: TGTGCCAGCAGCAGACAGGGACAAGGCTACACCTTC. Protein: CASSRQGQGYTF.

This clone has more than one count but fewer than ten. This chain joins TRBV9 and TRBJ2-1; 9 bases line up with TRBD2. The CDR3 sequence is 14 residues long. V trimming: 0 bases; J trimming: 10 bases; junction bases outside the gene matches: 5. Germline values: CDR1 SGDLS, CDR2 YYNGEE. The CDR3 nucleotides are TGTGCCAGCAGCGTAGTTGTAGCGGGAGAAGAGCAGTTCTTC. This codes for CASSVVVAGEEQFF.

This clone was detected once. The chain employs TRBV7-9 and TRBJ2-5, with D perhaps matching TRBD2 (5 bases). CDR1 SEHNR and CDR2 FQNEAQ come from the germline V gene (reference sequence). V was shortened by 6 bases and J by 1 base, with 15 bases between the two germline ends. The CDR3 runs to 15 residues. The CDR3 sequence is CASSFLLTTQETQYF. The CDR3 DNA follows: TGTGCCAGCAGTTTTCTTCTGACTACCCAAGAGACCCAGTACTTC.

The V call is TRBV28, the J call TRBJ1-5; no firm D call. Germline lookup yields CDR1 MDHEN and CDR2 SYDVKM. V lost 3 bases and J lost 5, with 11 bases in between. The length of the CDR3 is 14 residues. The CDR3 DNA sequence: TGTGCCAGCAGTTTCGGGAGCTTTTATCAGCCCCAGCATTTT. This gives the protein CASSFGSFYQPQHF.

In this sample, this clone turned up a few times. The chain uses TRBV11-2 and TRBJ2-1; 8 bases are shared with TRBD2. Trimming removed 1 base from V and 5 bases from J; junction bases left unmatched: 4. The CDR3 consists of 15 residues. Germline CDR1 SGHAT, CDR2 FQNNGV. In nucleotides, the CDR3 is TGTGCCAGCAGCTTAGGGACTAGCCCACACAATGAGCAGTTCTTC. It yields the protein CASSLGTSPHNEQFF.

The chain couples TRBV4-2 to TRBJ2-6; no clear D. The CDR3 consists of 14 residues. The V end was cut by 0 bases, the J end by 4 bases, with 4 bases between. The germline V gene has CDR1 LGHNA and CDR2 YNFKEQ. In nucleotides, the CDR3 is TGTGCCAGCAGCCAAGATCAGGGGGCCAACGTCCTGACTTTC. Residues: CASSQDQGANVLTF.